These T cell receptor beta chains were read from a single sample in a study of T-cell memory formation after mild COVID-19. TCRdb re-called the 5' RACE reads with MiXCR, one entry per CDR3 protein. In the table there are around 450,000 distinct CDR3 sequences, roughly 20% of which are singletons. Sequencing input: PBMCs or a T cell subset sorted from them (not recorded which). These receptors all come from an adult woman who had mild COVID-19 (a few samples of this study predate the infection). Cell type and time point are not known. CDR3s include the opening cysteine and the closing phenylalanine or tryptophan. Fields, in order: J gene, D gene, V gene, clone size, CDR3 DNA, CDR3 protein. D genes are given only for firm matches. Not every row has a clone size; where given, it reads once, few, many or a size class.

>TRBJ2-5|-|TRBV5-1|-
TGCGCCAGCAGCTTGGGGAGTGGAGGAGAGACCCAGTACTTC
CASSLGSGGETQYF
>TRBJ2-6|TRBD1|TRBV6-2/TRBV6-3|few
TGTGCCAGCTCCTTCTCAGGGGGCTTCTCTCTCTCTGGGGCCAACGTCCTGACTTTC
CASSFSGGFSLSGANVLTF
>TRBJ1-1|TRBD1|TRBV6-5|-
TGTGCCAGCAGCCCCGACAGGGTCGGGGGCACTGAAGCTTTCTTT
CASSPDRVGGTEAFF
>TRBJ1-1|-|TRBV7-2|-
TGTGCCAGCAGCTCAACTACACCGAACACTGAAGCTTTCTTT
CASSSTTPNTEAFF
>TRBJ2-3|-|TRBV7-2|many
TGTGCCAGCAGCTCGGACAGCACAGATACGCAGTATTTT
CASSSDSTDTQYF
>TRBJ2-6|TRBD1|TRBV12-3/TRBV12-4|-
TGTGCCAGCAGTTCCCGAGTGACAGGGCGGAGCTCTGGGGCCAACGTCCTGACTTTC
CASSSRVTGRSSGANVLTF
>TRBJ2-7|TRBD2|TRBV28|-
TGTGCCAGCACCTCTGGGGGGGGGTCCTACGAGCAGTACTTC
CASTSGGGSYEQYF
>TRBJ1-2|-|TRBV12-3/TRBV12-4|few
TGTGCCAGCAGTTCCCGACCCCATCCCCTTACTAACTATGGCTACACCTTC
CASSSRPHPLTNYGYTF
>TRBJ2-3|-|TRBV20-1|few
TGCAGTGCTAAAGGACCTGCAGATACGCAGTATTTT
CSAKGPADTQYF
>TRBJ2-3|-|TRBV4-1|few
TGCGCCAGCAGCCAAGGCGGGGCGCGTGGGGGTCTCACAGATACGCAGTATTTT
CASSQGGARGGLTDTQYF
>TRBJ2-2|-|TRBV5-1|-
TGCGCCAGCAGCTTGGAGCTAGCCGGGGAGCTGTTTTTT
CASSLELAGELFF
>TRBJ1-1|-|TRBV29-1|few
TGCAGCGTTTGGGGGGGGGCCGGCACTGAAGCTTTCTTT
CSVWGGAGTEAFF
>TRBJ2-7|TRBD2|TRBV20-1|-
TGCAGTGCCGCCGTAGCGGGAACTTCCTACGAGCAGTACTTC
CSAAVAGTSYEQYF
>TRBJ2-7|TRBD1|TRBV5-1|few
TGCGCCAGCAGCTTGGGAGGGGGCGCGACCCCCTACGAGCAGTACTTC
CASSLGGGATPYEQYF
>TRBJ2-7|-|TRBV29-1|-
TGCAGCGTTGAAAGTAGGACGACCTACGAGCAGTACTTC
CSVESRTTYEQYF
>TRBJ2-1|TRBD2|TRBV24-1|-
TGTGCCACCAGTGATCCGGGACTAGCGGCCTACAATGAGCAGTTCTTC
CATSDPGLAAYNEQFF
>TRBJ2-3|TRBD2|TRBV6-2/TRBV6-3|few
TGTGCCAGCACCCCGGGACTAGCCACAGATACGCAGTATTTT
CASTPGLATDTQYF
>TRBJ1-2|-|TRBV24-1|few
TGTGCCACCAGTGATTCTGGGGGTGGCTACACCTTC
CATSDSGGGYTF
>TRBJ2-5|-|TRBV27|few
TGTGCCAGCAGTTATCTAGGAGAGTACCAAGAGACCCAGTACTTC
CASSYLGEYQETQYF
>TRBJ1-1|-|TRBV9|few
TGTGCCAGCAGCGTAGTCAGCAGTTTGAACACTGAAGCTTTCTTT
CASSVVSSLNTEAFF
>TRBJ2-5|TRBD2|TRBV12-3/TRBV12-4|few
TGTGCCAGCAGCCTAGGGACTAGCGGGGCTTGGGAGACCCAGTACTTC
CASSLGTSGAWETQYF
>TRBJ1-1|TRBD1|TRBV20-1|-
TGCAGTGCAGACAGGGCGCTGAACACTGAAGCTTTCTTT
CSADRALNTEAFF
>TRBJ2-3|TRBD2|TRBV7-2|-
TGTGCCAGCAGCCCACAAGTTAGCGGGGTCACAGATACGCAGTATTTT
CASSPQVSGVTDTQYF
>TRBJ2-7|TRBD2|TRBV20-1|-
TGCAGTGCCCGACTAGCGGATACTTACGAGCAGTACTTC
CSARLADTYEQYF
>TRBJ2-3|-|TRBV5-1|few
TGCGCCAGCAGCTTGGCCAGCGCTAGCCTAGCCACAGATACGCAGTATTTT
CASSLASASLATDTQYF
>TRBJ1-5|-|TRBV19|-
TGTGCCAGTGGGTTGGGAGCACATCAGCCCCAGCATTTT
CASGLGAHQPQHF
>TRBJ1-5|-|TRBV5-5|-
TGTGCCAGCAGCTTGTGGGGGAATAGCAATCAGCCCCAGCATTTT
CASSLWGNSNQPQHF
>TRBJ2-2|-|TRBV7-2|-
TGTGCCAGCAGCTTTCCCCTCTCCGGGGAGCTGTTTTTT
CASSFPLSGELFF
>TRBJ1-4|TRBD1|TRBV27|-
TGTGCCAGCAGTCACAGGGGAATAGCTAATGAAAAACTGTTTTTT
CASSHRGIANEKLFF
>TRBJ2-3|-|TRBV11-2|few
TGTGCCAGCAGGCAACGAGGGACCTCGGGAGGCACAGATACGCAGTATTTT
CASRQRGTSGGTDTQYF
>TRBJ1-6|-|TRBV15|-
TGTGCCACCAGCAGAGGCGACAGGCCGAATTCACCCCTCCACTTT
CATSRGDRPNSPLHF
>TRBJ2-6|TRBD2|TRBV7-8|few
TGTGCCAGCAGCTCTTACCGGGGGGGGTCCTCTGGGGCCAACGTCCTGACTTTC
CASSSYRGGSSGANVLTF
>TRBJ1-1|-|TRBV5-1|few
TGCGCCAGCAGCTTGGAGGGTCTCGTGGACACTGAAGCTTTCTTT
CASSLEGLVDTEAFF
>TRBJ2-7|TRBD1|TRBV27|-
TGTGCCAGCAGTTTAAGCAGGGGGCGGTACGAGCAGTACTTC
CASSLSRGRYEQYF
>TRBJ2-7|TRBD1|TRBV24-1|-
TGTGCCACCACTCGGACCGGGACAGGGCTCTACGAGCAGTACTTC
CATTRTGTGLYEQYF
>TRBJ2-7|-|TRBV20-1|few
TGCAGTGCTAGAGGCAGGGTTAACGAGCAGTACTTC
CSARGRVNEQYF
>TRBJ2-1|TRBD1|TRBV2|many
TGTGCCAGCAGGCCAGGACAGGGTATGTGGTTCTTC
CASRPGQGMWFF
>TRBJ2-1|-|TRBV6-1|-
TGTGCCAGCAGTGAAGATTATAGACAATTCTCCTACAATGAGCAGTTCTTC
CASSEDYRQFSYNEQFF
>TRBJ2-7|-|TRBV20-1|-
TGCAGTGCTTACAGCTACGAGCAGTACTTC
CSAYSYEQYF
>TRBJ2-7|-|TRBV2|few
TGTGCCAGCGAAGGGAGCTCCTACGAGCAGTACTTC
CASEGSSYEQYF
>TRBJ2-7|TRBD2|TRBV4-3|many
TGCGCCAGCAGCCAAGATGGGGGGGATCGGGGATCCGACGAGCAGTACTTC
CASSQDGGDRGSDEQYF